This T cell receptor (beta chain) was sequenced in a study of T cells after yellow fever vaccination. Study information: Low-cell-number fractions underwent preparation using SMART-Seq v4 Ultra Low Input.

This clonotype was found many times. What it binds is not known. V lost 3 bases and J 4 bases, leaving 15 bases between the germline ends. The CDR3 sequence is 15 residues long. CDR1 is SEHNR and CDR2 is FQNEAQ in the germline V gene (reference sequence). Study-level points and caveats: Detected again after the booster were most primary-vaccination clones, at about 96% CD4 and 80% to 90% CD8. Among all clonotypes, a small share was observed in both CD4 and CD8 compartments.

TCRdb used MiXCR to reprocess the 5' RACE reads, holding one entry per CDR3 protein. Of roughly 330,000 distinct CDR3 sequences in the sample, about 4% were seen once. The starting material was PBMCs, obtained 5 days after the yellow fever booster vaccination. This receptor was obtained from a man in his late teens or twenties who received the YFV17D yellow fever vaccine. This chain links TRBV7-9 with TRBJ1-2; D gene unclear. CDR3 sequence (DNA): TGTGCCAGCAGCTTTTCCGGGATCCAGCTCTATGGCTACACCTTC. This gives the protein CASSFSGIQLYGYTF. The full variable domain, completed using reference TRBV7-9 and TRBJ1-2, is DTGVSQNPRHKITKRGQNVTFRCDPISEHNRLYWYRQTLGQGPEFLTYFQNEAQLEKSRLLSDRFSAERPKGSFSTLEIQRTEQGDSAMYLCASSFSGIQLYGYTFGSGTRLTVV.